These 20 T cell receptor beta chains originate from one sample sequenced in a study of OX40 agonist ivuxolimab in advanced cancers. Some clones are missing from TCRdb's copy, which holds only in-frame ones; the method was immunoSEQ multiplex PCR. The sample has around 56,000 clones; around nine tenths are singletons. Sequences were derived from CD4+ or CD8+ T cells sorted from blood, sampled in a trial of the OX40 agonist ivuxolimab. These receptors came from an adult with an advanced solid tumor such as melanoma, head and neck, liver or kidney cancer.

This chain uses TRBV27 with TRBJ1-3; D unclear. Trimming stripped 3 bases from V and 4 bases from J, with 7 bases between. The CDR3 loop spans 13 amino acids. In germline, CDR1 is MNHEY, CDR2 SMNVEV (reference sequence). CDR3 loop: CASSFSGGNTIYF. The CDR3 nucleotides read TGTGCCAGCAGTTTCTCGGGCGGAAACACCATATATTTT.

This clone has just a few counts. The chain recombines TRBV28 with TRBJ2-2; 9 bases are shared with TRBD2. Unmatched junction bases numbered 11, after V lost 7 bases and J lost 8 bases. The CDR3 covers 15 residues. Germline-derived CDR1 and CDR2 are MDHEN and SYDVKM. The CDR3 DNA sequence: TGTGCCAGCATCCCTAGCGGGGCTCGTAGAGGGGAGCTGTTTTTT. Encoded protein: CASIPSGARRGELFF. The variable domain in full, completed from reference TRBV28 and TRBJ2-2, reads DVKVTQSSRYLVKRTGEKVFLECVQDMDHENMFWYRQDPGLGLRLIYFSYDVKMKEKGDIPEGYSVSREKKERFSLILESASTNQTSMYLCASIPSGARRGELFFGEGSRLTVL.

The chain recombines TRBV27 with TRBJ2-1; weak D call: TRBD2 (5 bases). V was cut by 3 bases and J by 8 bases, with 8 bases left in between. The CDR3 runs to 12 residues. Germline V gives CDR1 MNHEY, CDR2 SMNVEV (reference sequence). CDR3 in DNA: TGTGCCAGCAGTTTTGGCGGGCATGAGCAGTTCTTC. The encoded protein is CASSFGGHEQFF.

The chain has TRBV2 and TRBJ2-1, with D maybe TRBD2 (6 bases). Germline V gene lookup returns CDR1 SNHLY and CDR2 FYNNEI. CDR3 length: 14 amino acids. The germline V and J ends were trimmed by 8 bases and 8 bases, with 19 bases remaining between them. CDR3 nucleotides: TGTGCCAGCCTCGGCATAGGCGGGATTTATGAGCAGTTCTTC. Its translation is CASLGIGGIYEQFF.

The chain links TRBV5-1 to TRBJ2-3; TRBD2 might be the D (5 bases). The CDR3 has 14 residues. Germline V gene data show CDR1 as SGHRS and CDR2 as YFSETQ. Trimming took 0 bases from V and 4 from J, leaving 9 bases between them. The CDR3 here is CASSLAGVADTQYF. CDR3 nucleotide sequence: TGCGCCAGCAGCTTGGCCGGGGTTGCAGATACGCAGTATTTT.

The chain couples TRBV6-1 to TRBJ2-3, with a weak D call TRBD1 (5 bases). Trimming cost V 6 bases and J 6 bases, with 19 bases left between them. This CDR3 has 15 residues. The germline CDR1 and CDR2 sequences are MNHNS and SASEGT. The DNA for the CDR3 is TGTGCCAGCAGGGAGCAGGGTAACAGTTTGGATACGCAGTATTTT. Protein: CASREQGNSLDTQYF.

V is TRBV6-5 and J is TRBJ1-2, with 7 bases that match TRBD1. The CDR3 totals 13 residues. Germline CDR1 reads MNHEY; CDR2 reads SVGAGI. Losses at the gene ends were 6 bases for V and 1 base for J; bases not matched to a gene: 2. The CDR3 DNA follows: TGTGCCAGCAGGAGGGACAGTAACTATGGCTACACCTTC. Translation: CASRRDSNYGYTF.

J is TRBJ2-5 and V is TRBV29-1, with 8 positions matching TRBD2. CDR3 length: 14 amino acids. Germline-derived CDR1 and CDR2 are SQVTM and ANQGSEA. V lost 1 base, J lost 5 bases, and 6 bases stayed unmatched. CDR3 residues: CSVEGREGLETQYF. CDR3 nucleotides: TGCAGCGTTGAAGGTCGGGAGGGGTTGGAGACCCAGTACTTC.

This chain links TRBV28 with TRBJ2-1; no definite D call. Germline V gene lookup returns CDR1 MDHEN and CDR2 SYDVKM. V was pared by 7 bases and J by 9 bases, with 13 bases between. The CDR3 totals 12 residues. DNA for the CDR3: TGTGCCAGCAAACCGCCGCTGGCTGAGCAGTTCTTC. It yields the protein CASKPPLAEQFF.

This chain uses TRBV7-2 with TRBJ1-1; weak D call: TRBD1 (5 bases). The CDR3 is made up of 13 amino acids. Looked up from germline, CDR1 is SGHTA and CDR2 is FQGNSA. The V end was cut by 4 bases, the J end by 1 base, with 7 bases between. CDR3 sequence: CASSSQGNTEAFF. The CDR3 DNA sequence: TGTGCCAGCAGCTCCCAGGGGAACACTGAAGCTTTCTTT. Drawing the rest from reference TRBV7-2 and TRBJ1-1, the complete variable domain is GAGVSQSPSNKVTEKGKDVELRCDPISGHTALYWYRQSLGQGLEFLIYFQGNSAPDKSGLPSDRFSAERTGGSVSTLTIQRTQQEDSAVYLCASSSQGNTEAFFGQGTRLTVV.

This chain joins TRBV29-1 and TRBJ1-2, with 9 bases matching TRBD1. Germline CDR1 is SQVTM and CDR2 is ANQGSEA. V shed 6 bases, J shed 4 bases, and the junction held 15 bases outside the gene matches. CDR3 size: 16 residues. The CDR3 reads CSVRRTGENSAYGYTF. In DNA, the CDR3 is TGCAGCGTGAGGAGGACAGGGGAGAATAGTGCCTATGGCTACACCTTC.

The chain has TRBV28 and TRBJ2-5; 9 bases align to TRBD2. Germline assignment: CDR1 MDHEN and CDR2 SYDVKM. Trimming took 2 bases from V and 2 from J; bases not matched to a gene: 3. This CDR3 spans 15 amino acids. The CDR3 coding sequence is TGTGCCAGCAGTTTACTAGCGGGGCCACAAGAGACCCAGTACTTC. Protein product: CASSLLAGPQETQYF.

This clone was picked up one time. One end of the junction does not line up with germline, which may come from a read error. V is TRBV6-5 and J is TRBJ1-2; unclear D gene. The CDR3 has 13 residues. Germline V lookup: CDR1 MNHEY, CDR2 SVGAGI. The CDR3 region is CASSPRQTYAYTF. CDR3 bases: TGTGCCAGCAGCCCACGGCAGACCTATGCCTACACCTTC.

Comments on this clone: One junction end does not reproduce the germline sequence, and a read error may be involved. The V and J genes are TRBV12-5 and TRBJ2-3; D remains unclear. CDR1 and CDR2 from the germline V gene are LGHNT and FRNRAP. The length of the CDR3 is 14 residues. The DNA of the CDR3 is TGTGCTAGTGGGTTGGGCAGCCGCACAGATACGCAGTATTTT. Translation: CASGLGSRTDTQYF. Complete variable domain (other parts from reference TRBV12-5 and TRBJ2-3): DARVTQTPRHKVTEMGQEVTMRCQPILGHNTVFWYRQTMMQGLELLAYFRNRAPLDDSGMPKDRFSAEMPDATLATLKIQPSEPRDSAVYFCASGLGSRTDTQYFGPGTRLTVL.

This clone was recorded only once. The rearrangement links TRBV11-2 to TRBJ2-5; a possible D gene is TRBD2 (6 bases). CDR1 and CDR2 (germline): SGHAT, FQNNGV. This CDR3 has 15 amino acids. V was pared by 0 bases and J by 5 bases, with 13 bases between. The CDR3 DNA is TGTGCCAGCAGCTTAGATGGAGGGTCGTGGGAGACCCAGTACTTC. It translates to CASSLDGGSWETQYF.

The chain is built from TRBV25-1 and TRBJ1-5; 7 nucleotides line up with TRBD1. The CDR3 is made up of 15 amino acids. Germline V gene lookup returns CDR1 MGHDK and CDR2 SYGVNS. The V gene end was trimmed by 3 bases and the J gene end by 4 bases; junction bases not matched to a gene: 6. The CDR3 spells CASSEPTGRNQPQHF. The DNA for the CDR3 is TGTGCCAGCAGTGAGCCGACAGGGCGGAATCAGCCCCAGCATTTT.

The chain recombines TRBV5-1 with TRBJ2-1, with TRBD2 identical over 8 bases. V was clipped by 4 bases and J by 5 bases; unmatched bases: 11. The CDR3 covers 16 residues. Germline V gene data show CDR1 as SGHRS and CDR2 as YFSETQ. CDR3 nucleotides: TGCGCCAGCAGCCGAGGGCGGGAGGCAGGCCACAATGAGCAGTTCTTC. It specifies CASSRGREAGHNEQFF.

The V call is TRBV2, the J call TRBJ2-7; perhaps TRBD2 as D (7 bases). CDR1 SNHLY and CDR2 FYNNEI come from the germline V gene. The CDR3 contains 13 residues. Trimming shortened V by 9 bases and J by 6 bases, and 18 bases separated the two germline ends. The CDR3 coding sequence is TGTGCCAGTCATCTGGGGGGGGCTGGCGAGCAGTACTTC. Amino acid sequence: CASHLGGAGEQYF.

The chain links TRBV9 to TRBJ2-2, with D perhaps matching TRBD2 (6 bases). CDR1 is SGDLS and CDR2 is YYNGEE in the germline V gene. The CDR3 is 14 amino acids. With 4 bases removed from V and 4 bases from J, the gap between germline ends came to 11 bases. The CDR3 sequence: CASSPLAATGELFF. In DNA form, the CDR3 reads TGTGCCAGCAGCCCCTTAGCGGCCACCGGGGAGCTGTTTTTT.

The chain couples TRBV18 to TRBJ2-1, with 10 bases matching TRBD2. The CDR3 has 17 residues. Germline V CDR1 and CDR2: KGHSH, LQKENI. After removal of 1 base from V and 5 bases from J, the junction contained 8 bases not matched to a gene. The CDR3 DNA follows: TGTGCCAGCTCACCACGTGCTAGCGGGAGTGGTGACAATGAGCAGTTCTTC. It is translated as CASSPRASGSGDNEQFF.